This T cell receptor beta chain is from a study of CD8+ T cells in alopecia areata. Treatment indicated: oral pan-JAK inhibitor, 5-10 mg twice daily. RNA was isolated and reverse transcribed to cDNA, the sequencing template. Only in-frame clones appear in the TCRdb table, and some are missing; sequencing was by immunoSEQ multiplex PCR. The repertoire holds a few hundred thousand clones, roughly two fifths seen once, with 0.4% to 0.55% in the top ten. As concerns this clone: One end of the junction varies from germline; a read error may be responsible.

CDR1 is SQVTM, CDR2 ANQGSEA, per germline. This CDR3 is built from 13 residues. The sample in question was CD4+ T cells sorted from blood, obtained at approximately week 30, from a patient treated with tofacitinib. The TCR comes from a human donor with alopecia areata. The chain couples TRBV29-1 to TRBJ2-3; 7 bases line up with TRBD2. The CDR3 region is CRVGGGFTDTQYF. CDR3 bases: TGCCGCGTGGGGGGGGGTTTCACAGATACGCAGTATTTT.